This TCR beta chain came from a study of T cell responses to AZD1222 COVID-19 vaccine. Study conclusions and caveats: Seropositivity was recorded at baseline in only five to seven AZD1222 recipients.

The CDR3 spans 14 residues. V dropped 7 bases and J dropped 5 bases, with 14 bases sitting between them. CDR1 is LGHDT, CDR2 YNNKEL, per germline (reference sequence). Data came from immunoSEQ multiplex PCR; TCRdb stores just in-frame clones and leaves some out. The repertoire holds 130,000 or so clones, with 90% as singletons. The table lists this clone with a count of one. Its specificity is unknown. The sequence was collected from an adult in good health. The sample here was peripheral blood, taken on day 0 of AZD1222 vaccination. The V and J genes are TRBV3-1 (or the pseudogene TRBV3-2) and TRBJ2-2; D is unresolved. The CDR3 DNA reads as TGTGCCAGCACCCAGCGCGTAGATACCGGGGAGCTGTTTTTT. Translation gives CASTQRVDTGELFF.